This entry lists 10 T cell receptor beta chains sequenced from one sample in a study of CD8 T cells in Susac syndrome. About 0.45 to 1 ug RNA was reverse transcribed with random hexamers. TCRdb used MiXCR to reprocess the immunoSEQ multiplex PCR reads, holding one entry per CDR3 protein. The data contain 150,000 to 200,000 distinct CDR3 sequences, around 96% of them seen just once; the ten biggest clones take up about 0.13%. Sequencing used CD4+ T cells from PBMCs. These receptors all come from a human donor in good health.

The gene calls are TRBV2 and TRBJ2-7; D unclear. CDR3 length: 12 amino acids. Germline CDR1 and CDR2: SNHLY and FYNNEI. V was trimmed by 3 bases and J by 1 base, leaving 4 bases between them. CDR3 sequence (DNA): TGTGCCAGCAGTGATACTTCCTACGAGCAGTACTTC. Its translation is CASSDTSYEQYF.

This rearrangement joins TRBV28 to TRBJ1-6, with D uncertain. This CDR3 is built from 12 residues. The V end lost 5 bases, the J end lost 15 bases, and 14 bases lay between the germline ends. The V gene's germline CDR1 is MDHEN and CDR2 SYDVKM. CDR3 residues: CASSMETVFLHF. As DNA, the CDR3 is TGTGCCAGCAGTATGGAGACGGTGTTCCTCCACTTT.

The V and J genes are TRBV18 and TRBJ2-7; 8 bases agree with TRBD1. Germline values: CDR1 KGHSH, CDR2 LQKENI. V gave up 5 bases and J gave up 7 bases; unmatched junction bases: 7. This CDR3 is 13 amino acids long. The CDR3 nucleotides are TGTGCCAGCTCAAGGACAGGGAGAGATGAGCAGTACTTC. The encoded protein is CASSRTGRDEQYF. Supplemented by reference TRBV18 and TRBJ2-7, the full variable domain reads NAGVMQNPRHLVRRRGQEARLRCSPMKGHSHVYWYRQLPEEGLKFMVYLQKENIIDESGMPKERFSAEFPKEGPSILRIQQVVRGDSAAYFCASSRTGRDEQYFGPGTRLTVT.

V usage is TRBV24-1 and J usage is TRBJ1-2; TRBD1 is a possible D gene (5 bases). V lost 7 bases to trimming and J lost 7 bases, with 18 bases between them. The CDR3 is 14 amino acids. Germline loops: CDR1 KGHDR, CDR2 SFDVKD. The CDR3 reads CATRGAAGMGGYTF. In nucleotides, the CDR3 is TGTGCCACCAGGGGAGCTGCAGGGATGGGTGGCTACACCTTC.

The chain's CDR3 is CASRPRGHSEAFF. CDR3 nucleotide sequence: TGTGCCAGTCGACCCAGGGGGCACAGTGAAGCTTTCTTT. The genes are TRBV19 and TRBJ1-1, with TRBD1 matching 8 bases. The V gene end was trimmed by 8 bases and the J gene end by 7 bases; junction bases not matched to a gene: 9. The CDR3 spans 13 residues. In germline, CDR1 is LNHDA, CDR2 SQIVND (reference sequence).

The rearrangement joins TRBV2 to TRBJ2-5; tentative D call: TRBD1 (6 bases). CDR1 SNHLY and CDR2 FYNNEI come from the germline V gene. There are 13 residues in the CDR3. Trimming shortened V by 5 bases and J by 5 bases, and 12 bases separated the two germline ends. CDR3 nucleotide sequence: TGTGCCAGCAGTTACAGGGAGAGGGAGACCCAGTACTTC. Translation gives CASSYRERETQYF.

This clonotype came up once. This chain connects TRBV29-1 to TRBJ2-1; D is undetermined. V lost 7 bases and J lost 8, with 9 bases in between. The CDR3 contains 10 residues. CDR1 and CDR2 (germline): SQVTM, ANQGSEA. As DNA, the CDR3 is TGCAGCGGGGCCCGGGATGAGCAGTTCTTC. Its translation is CSGARDEQFF.

This sequence joins TRBV20-1 and TRBJ2-7; D remains unclear. CDR1 and CDR2 (germline): DFQATT, SNEGSKA (reference sequence). Deletions cut 3 bases from V and 3 bases from J, with 15 bases between. CDR3 length: 14 residues. CDR3 protein: CSASHGSKGYEQYF. The CDR3 DNA is TGCAGTGCTAGTCATGGTAGCAAGGGCTACGAGCAGTACTTC.

The chain links TRBV14 to TRBJ1-1; D unclear. Germline V gives CDR1 SGHDN, CDR2 FVKESK. The CDR3 contains 12 residues. Trimming removed 3 bases from V and 8 bases from J, with 10 bases in between. CDR3 bases: TGTGCCAGCAGCCAGAACGGCCCGGAAGCTTTCTTT. Its protein product is CASSQNGPEAFF.

The chain couples TRBV7-9 to TRBJ2-7, with 9 bases aligning to TRBD1. V dropped 1 base and J dropped 2; count of bases not matched to a gene: 3. The CDR3 loop spans 15 amino acids. Germline CDR1 is SEHNR and CDR2 is FQNEAQ (reference sequence). The CDR3 is CASSLGTGDPYEQYF. In DNA, the CDR3 is TGTGCCAGCAGCTTAGGGACAGGGGATCCCTACGAGCAGTACTTC.